A selection of T cell receptor beta chains follows, all from one sample in a study of blood T cell repertoires in COVID-19. Clones were read by immunoSEQ multiplex PCR, and TCRdb kept only the in-frame ones, dropping some. This table holds tens of thousands of clones, roughly nine tenths found once. The source material was peripheral blood. All receptors come from a man aged 60 to 69 with acute or convalescent COVID-19. CDR3s include the opening cysteine and the closing phenylalanine or tryptophan. Each record gives: J gene, clone size, D gene, V gene, CDR3 DNA, CDR3 protein. D genes are given only for firm matches. Clone size, where shown, is once, few, many, or a class for clones that have expanded.

>TRBJ2-7|.|.|TRBV15
TGTGCCACCAGTCCCATGCTACCGATTTCCTCCTACGAGCAGTACTTC
CATSPMLPISSYEQYF
>TRBJ2-5|.|.|TRBV14
TGTGCCAGCAGCCCCCAGGGCCTCAGGGGTGAGACCCAGTACTTC
CASSPQGLRGETQYF
>TRBJ1-1|.|TRBD1|TRBV30
TGTGCCTGGACAAAGGACAGGGCGGTCTCTCAAGCTTTCTTT
CAWTKDRAVSQAFF
>TRBJ1-2|.|TRBD1|TRBV28
TGTGCCAGCAGAACGACAGGGGGTGGTTATGGCTACACCTTC
CASRTTGGGYGYTF
>TRBJ1-6|.|.|TRBV12-5
TGTGCTAGTGGAATAGGGGGCTATAATTCACCCCTCCACTTT
CASGIGGYNSPLHF
>TRBJ1-5|.|.|TRBV28
TGTGCCAGCAGTTCCTGGAGCCCCAATCAGCCCCAGCATTTT
CASSSWSPNQPQHF
>TRBJ1-2|.|.|TRBV3-1/TRBV3-2
TGTGCCAGCAGCCCGGGGAGAGTGGATGGCTACACCTTC
CASSPGRVDGYTF
>TRBJ1-1|.|.|TRBV2
TGTGCCAGCAGTGGGTACAGTTCCACTGAAGCTTTCTTT
CASSGYSSTEAFF
>TRBJ2-6|few|.|TRBV5-1
TGCGCCAGCAGCCTAATCCTCTCTGGGGCCAACGTCCTGACTTTC
CASSLILSGANVLTF
>TRBJ2-7|.|.|TRBV19
TGTGCCAGTAGTATAGCCGCGGGGAGCTACGAGCAGTACTTC
CASSIAAGSYEQYF
>TRBJ2-2|.|TRBD1|TRBV2
TGTGCCAGCGGGAGGGGACAGGGTGACACCGGGGAGCTGTTTTTT
CASGRGQGDTGELFF
>TRBJ1-1|.|.|TRBV5-4
TGTGCCAGCAGCCAACCCGGTGGAGGCAATGCTTTCTTT
CASSQPGGGNAFF
>TRBJ1-2|.|TRBD1|TRBV5-1
TGCGCCAGCAGCTTCGGACAGGGGTATGGCTACACCTTC
CASSFGQGYGYTF
>TRBJ2-7|.|TRBD2|TRBV9
TGTGCCAGCAGCGTAGTGGCTAGCGGGGGACCTTACGAGCAGTACTTC
CASSVVASGGPYEQYF
>TRBJ1-4|.|.|TRBV2
TGTGCCAGCAAGCGGCCAGGCGCTAATGAAAAACTGTTTTTT
CASKRPGANEKLFF
>TRBJ1-1|few|TRBD1|TRBV6-4
TGTGCCAGCAGACAGGGGGTGAACACTGAAGCTTTCTTT
CASRQGVNTEAFF
>TRBJ1-1|.|TRBD1|TRBV5-1
TGCGCCAGCAGCTACAAACAGGGGGGAAATGTTGAAGCTTTCTTT
CASSYKQGGNVEAFF
>TRBJ1-5|once|.|TRBV3-1/TRBV3-2
TGTGCCAGCAGCCAGGGGGGGGGCAATCAGCCCCAGCATTTT
CASSQGGGNQPQHF
>TRBJ1-6|.|.|TRBV2
TGTGCCAGCAGTGATCTGGGCAGCAAGAATTCACCCCCCCACTTT
CASSDLGSKNSPPHF
>TRBJ2-2|.|TRBD2|TRBV5-4
TGTGCCAGCAGCATGCCGGGACTAGCGGGGGCCACGAACACCGGGGAGCTGTTTTTT
CASSMPGLAGATNTGELFF